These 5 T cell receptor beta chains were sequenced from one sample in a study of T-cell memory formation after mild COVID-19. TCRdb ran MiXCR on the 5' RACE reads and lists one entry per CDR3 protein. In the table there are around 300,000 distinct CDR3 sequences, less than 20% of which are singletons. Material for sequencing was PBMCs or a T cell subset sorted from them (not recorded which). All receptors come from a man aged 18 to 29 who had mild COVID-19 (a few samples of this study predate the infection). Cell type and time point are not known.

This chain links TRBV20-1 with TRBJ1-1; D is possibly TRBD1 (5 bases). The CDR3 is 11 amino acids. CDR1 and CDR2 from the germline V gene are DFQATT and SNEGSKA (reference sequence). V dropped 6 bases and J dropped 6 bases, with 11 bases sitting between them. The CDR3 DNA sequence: TGCAGTGCCCCCCGGGGCGCTGAAGCTTTCTTT. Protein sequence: CSAPRGAEAFF.

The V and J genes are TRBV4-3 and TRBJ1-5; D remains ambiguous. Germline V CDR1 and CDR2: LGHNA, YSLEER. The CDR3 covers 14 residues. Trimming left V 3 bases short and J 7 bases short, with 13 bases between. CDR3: CASSHRKGGQPQHF. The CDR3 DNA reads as TGCGCCAGCAGCCACCGGAAGGGCGGCCAGCCCCAGCATTTT.

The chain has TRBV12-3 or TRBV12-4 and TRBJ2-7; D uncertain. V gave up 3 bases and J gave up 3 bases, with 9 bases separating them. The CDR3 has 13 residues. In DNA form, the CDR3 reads TGTGCCAGCAGTTTGGCGACGGGCTACGAGCAGTACGTC. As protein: CASSLATGYEQYV.

CDR3 sequence reads: CATSDRRRNQETQYF. The CDR3, as DNA: TGTGCCACCAGTGATCGGAGACGCAACCAAGAGACCCAGTACTTC. The chain joins TRBV24-1 to TRBJ2-5, with D unresolved. There are 15 residues in the CDR3. Germline loops: CDR1 KGHDR, CDR2 SFDVKD. V lost 3 bases to trimming and J lost 0 bases, with 10 bases between them.

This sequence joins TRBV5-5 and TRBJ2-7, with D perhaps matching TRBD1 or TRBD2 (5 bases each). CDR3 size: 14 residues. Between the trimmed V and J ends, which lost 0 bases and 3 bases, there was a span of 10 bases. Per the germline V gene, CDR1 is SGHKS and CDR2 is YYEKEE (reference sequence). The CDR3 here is CASSLDRGGYEQYV. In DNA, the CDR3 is TGTGCCAGCAGCTTGGACCGGGGCGGCTACGAGCAGTACGTC.